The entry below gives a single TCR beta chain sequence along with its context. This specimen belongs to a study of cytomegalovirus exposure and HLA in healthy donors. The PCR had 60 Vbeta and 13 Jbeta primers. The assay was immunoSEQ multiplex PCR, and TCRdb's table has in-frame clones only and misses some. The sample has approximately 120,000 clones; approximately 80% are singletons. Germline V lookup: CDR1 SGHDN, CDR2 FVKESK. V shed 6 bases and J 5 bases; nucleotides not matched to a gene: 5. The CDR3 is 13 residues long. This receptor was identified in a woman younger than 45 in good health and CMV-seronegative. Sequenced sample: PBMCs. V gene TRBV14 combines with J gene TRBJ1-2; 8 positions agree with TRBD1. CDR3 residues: CASSLGQGYGYTF. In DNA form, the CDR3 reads TGTGCCAGCAGTCTCGGACAGGGATATGGCTACACCTTC.